A single sample gave rise to the 5 T cell receptor beta chains below, sequenced in a study of T cell clones after liver transplantation (dated by TCRdb to about 2019). The protocol used for the library was the immunoSEQ multiplex PCR assay. TCRdb took this table from immuneACCESS and kept in-frame rearrangements with V and J called. Such tables lack part of the clones; where checked against another copy, unresolved V genes explain under half of the gap, and the rest is unexplained. Within this sample are about 75,000 clones, with roughly 84% of them counted one time only. The biggest ten clones account for 2.1% of the sample. The sample here was CD4+ T cells from blood, taken around 50 months after liver transplant. Every receptor here comes from a human patient who received a liver transplant. Once a transplant has taken place, some T cells may be donor derived.

The CDR3 DNA sequence: TGTGCCAGCAGTTTGACTAGCGGGACCCAGTACTTC. Translated, it gives CASSLTSGTQYF. The chain employs TRBV28 and TRBJ2-5, with 9 positions matching TRBD2. The CDR3 is 12 residues long. Germline trimming cut 3 bases from V and 7 bases from J; bases unmatched to any gene: 0. The V gene's germline CDR1 is MDHEN and CDR2 SYDVKM.

This CDR3 is CSASDSSGYGYTF. As DNA, the CDR3 is TGCAGCGCTTCGGACAGTTCGGGCTATGGCTACACCTTC. The chain is built from TRBV29-1 and TRBJ1-2; D possibly corresponds to TRBD1 (6 bases). The CDR3 has 13 residues. CDR1 is SQVTM, CDR2 ANQGSEA, per germline. Between the trimmed V and J ends, which lost 7 bases and 4 bases, there was a span of 16 bases.

This clone was observed a few times. V and J are TRBV20-1 and TRBJ1-1, with D possibly TRBD1 on 5 matching bases. The germline V and J ends were trimmed by 7 bases and 11 bases, with 17 bases remaining between them. The germline CDR1 and CDR2 sequences are DFQATT and SNEGSKA (reference sequence). This CDR3 is built from 11 residues. CDR3 DNA: TGCAGTGAAAGTCTGGGGGACGAGGCTTTCTTT. It encodes CSESLGDEAFF.

This clone was counted once. V usage is TRBV14 and J usage is TRBJ2-5, with D perhaps given as TRBD1 or TRBD2 (5 bases each). Germline V gene lookup returns CDR1 SGHDN and CDR2 FVKESK. Trimming cost V 0 bases and J 5 bases, with 13 bases left between them. The CDR3 extends over 15 amino acids. The CDR3 loop reads CASSQETWGGETQYF. In DNA form, the CDR3 reads TGTGCCAGCAGCCAAGAAACGTGGGGCGGGGAGACCCAGTACTTC.

The chain links TRBV7-8 to TRBJ1-2; D is ambiguous. The CDR3 has 15 amino acids. CDR1 is SGHVS, CDR2 FQNEAQ, per germline. Trimming removed 5 bases at V and 3 bases at J, with 16 bases between. The CDR3 sequence: CASSPTSGPDYGYTF. DNA for the CDR3: TGTGCCAGCAGCCCGACGTCTGGGCCAGACTATGGCTACACCTTC. Full variable domain (rest looked up from reference TRBV7-8 and TRBJ1-2): GAGVSQSPRYKVAKRGQDVALRCDPISGHVSLFWYQQALGQGPEFLTYFQNEAQLDKSGLPSDRFFAERPEGSVSTLKIQRTQQEDSAVYLCASSPTSGPDYGYTFGSGTRLTVV.